The 11 T cell receptor beta chains in this list originate from one sample, sequenced in a study of cytomegalovirus exposure and HLA in healthy donors. Clones were sequenced by immunoSEQ multiplex PCR, and TCRdb holds only the in-frame ones, with some missing. This sample carries approximately 160,000 clones, roughly 80% of them seen once, and the ten largest clones take about 10%. Sequenced sample: PBMCs. These receptors originate from a man aged 25 to 40 in good health and CMV-seropositive.

V gene TRBV20-1 combines with J gene TRBJ2-5; D is undetermined. V was pared by 4 bases and J by 4 bases, with 7 bases between. There are 11 residues in the CDR3. CDR1 and CDR2 from the germline V gene are DFQATT and SNEGSKA (reference sequence). The CDR3 bases are TGCAGTGCTATCTTATCAGAGACCCAGTACTTC. Translating it yields CSAILSETQYF.

The rearrangement joins TRBV5-6 to TRBJ2-1; 8 positions match TRBD1. V shed 0 bases and J 7 bases; nucleotides not matched to a gene: 3. CDR3 size: 14 residues. Germline CDR1 and CDR2: SGHDT and YYEEEE. This CDR3 reads CASSLETGVNEQFF. Written as DNA, the CDR3 is TGTGCCAGCAGCTTGGAGACAGGGGTAAATGAGCAGTTCTTC.

This chain joins TRBV15 and TRBJ1-5; D is perhaps TRBD1 (6 bases). The CDR3 is made up of 17 amino acids. V was trimmed by 4 bases and J by 2 bases, leaving 18 bases between them. Per the germline V gene, CDR1 is LNHNV and CDR2 is YYDKDF (reference sequence). The CDR3 reads CATSMTVGGGRNQPQHF. The CDR3 coding sequence is TGTGCCACCAGCATGACAGTGGGCGGGGGGCGCAATCAGCCCCAGCATTTT.

Concerning this clone itself: The junction and the germline gene differ at one end; a read error may be behind it. The chain uses TRBV7-7 and TRBJ2-5; 7 bases are a match to TRBD2. This CDR3 is 14 amino acids long. Germline V gene data show CDR1 as SSHAT and CDR2 as FNYEAQ (reference sequence). The CDR3 coding sequence is TGTGCTAGCAGCTTAACGGGGGGCCAAGAGACCCAGTACTTC. Encoded protein: CASSLTGGQETQYF.

This chain links TRBV9 with TRBJ2-2; D is perhaps TRBD2 (6 bases). There are 16 residues in the CDR3. Germline loops: CDR1 SGDLS, CDR2 YYNGEE. V lost 2 bases, J lost 1 base, and 12 bases lay in between. The CDR3 loop is CASSVTGTGNTGELFF. DNA for the CDR3: TGTGCCAGCAGCGTGACCGGGACTGGGAACACCGGGGAGCTGTTTTTT.

This rearrangement joins TRBV19 to TRBJ1-4; TRBD1 might be the D (6 bases). Trimming took 4 bases from V and 11 from J, leaving 20 bases between them. Germline V gives CDR1 LNHDA, CDR2 SQIVND (reference sequence). The CDR3 extends over 15 amino acids. The CDR3 bases are TGTGCCAGTAGTACACAGGACAGCCCGGGGACCAAACTGTTTTTT. Its protein product is CASSTQDSPGTKLFF.

The chain has TRBV27 and TRBJ2-1; D might be TRBD2 (5 bases). Germline CDR1 and CDR2: MNHEY and SMNVEV (reference sequence). The CDR3 runs 16 residues. The germline V and J ends were trimmed by 6 bases and 0 bases, with 15 bases remaining between them. CDR3 DNA: TGTGCCAGCAGCCCAAGAACGGGGAGCTCCTACAATGAGCAGTTCTTC. Protein sequence: CASSPRTGSSYNEQFF.

The chain is built from TRBV19 and TRBJ1-2, with D possibly being TRBD1 (6 bases). Per germline, CDR1 LNHDA and CDR2 SQIVND (reference sequence). CDR3 length: 12 amino acids. Trimming took 3 bases from V and 8 from J, leaving 10 bases between them. CDR3 DNA: TGTGCCAGTAGTATTCAACAGGGCGGCTACACCTTC. This encodes CASSIQQGGYTF.

The chain links TRBV7-6 to TRBJ2-1; perhaps TRBD2 as D (6 bases). The CDR3 spans 15 residues. Germline values: CDR1 SGHVS, CDR2 FNYEAQ. V shed 1 base and J shed 5 bases, with 12 bases lying between them. CDR3 DNA: TGTGCCAGCAGCTTAGTAGGGACTCAAGACAATGAGCAGTTCTTC. The encoded protein is CASSLVGTQDNEQFF.

This clone was detected only a few times. The chain recombines TRBV5-1 with TRBJ2-1; 12 positions match TRBD2. CDR1 is SGHRS, CDR2 YFSETQ, per germline. The CDR3 has 15 residues. With 3 bases clipped from V and 4 bases from J, the junction kept 2 bases outside the gene matches. This CDR3 reads CASSSTSGGYNEQFF. The DNA for the CDR3 is TGCGCCAGCAGCTCAACTAGCGGGGGGTACAATGAGCAGTTCTTC.

Comments on this clone: Given a much more abundant clone one base away, this may be a read error. This chain joins TRBV7-9 and TRBJ1-2, with 7 bases that match TRBD1. CDR1 and CDR2 from the germline V gene are SEHNR and FQNEAQ (reference sequence). Unmatched junction bases numbered 3, after V lost 5 bases and J lost 6 bases. This CDR3 contains 12 residues. CDR3 sequence: CASSTQGNGYTF. The CDR3 nucleotides are TGTGCCAGCAGCACACAGGGGAATGGCTACACCTTC.